Listed below are T cell receptor beta chains from one sample, sequenced in a study of blood T cell repertoires in COVID-19. The protocol was immunoSEQ multiplex PCR, while the TCRdb copy is restricted to in-frame clones and leaves out a portion. This sample yields about 300,000 clones, of which about 83% are seen a single time; about 1.2% belongs to the top ten. Specimen: peripheral blood. These receptor sequences come from a woman in her 50s with acute or convalescent COVID-19. Both conserved end residues are part of each CDR3.

J gene	V gene	CDR3 protein
TRBJ2-4	TRBV7-2	CASSPTEKLAKNIQYF
TRBJ1-1	TRBV19	CASSIESHPNTEAFF
TRBJ2-3	TRBV29-1	CSVGASGSDTQYF
TRBJ2-5	TRBV27	CASSPPSRQETQYF
TRBJ2-2	TRBV7-8	CASSLGQGQNTGELFF
TRBJ2-3	TRBV27	CASSSQRFTDTQYF
TRBJ2-2	TRBV6-5	CASRSHRGDTGELFF
TRBJ1-1	TRBV5-6	CASSWVDRGTEAFF
TRBJ2-1	TRBV7-2	CASSLIQQGEGEQFF
TRBJ1-5	TRBV6-5	CASTRGGNQPQHF
TRBJ2-2	TRBV7-8	CASTMTPNTGELFF
TRBJ2-7	TRBV4-1	CASSQDQGQIASYEQYF
TRBJ1-2	TRBV2	CASRTGGSGGYTF
TRBJ2-5	TRBV18	CASSPSQTGGKETQYF